The sequence of this T cell receptor (beta chain) was determined in a study of cytomegalovirus exposure and HLA in healthy donors. This PCR relied on a set of 60 Vbeta primers and 13 Jbeta primers. Produced via immunoSEQ multiplex PCR; TCRdb's table is partial and in-frame only. The sample has about 190,000 clones; roughly four fifths are singletons. The length of the CDR3 is 18 residues. CDR1 and CDR2 (germline): MGHRA, YSYEKL. Trimming shortened V by 3 bases and J by 0 bases, and 21 bases separated the two germline ends. The chain combines TRBV4-1 with TRBJ2-7, with D maybe TRBD2 (7 bases). The sequenced material came from PBMCs. This clonotype was obtained from a woman aged 30 to 39 in good health and CMV-seropositive. Here the CDR3 DNA reads TGCGCCAGCAGCCAGGAAGGGGGGAGCGGGGCCAGCTCCTACGAGCAGTACTTC. Protein: CASSQEGGSGASSYEQYF.